The clone carrying this T cell receptor beta chain was picked up one time. Its antigen is as yet unknown. Assay used: immunoSEQ multiplex PCR; TCRdb lists only in-frame clones, some missing. The sample carries 550,000 to 850,000 clones, roughly 70% recorded once. This sample was included in a study of shared clonotypes between healthy human individuals. The wider study: Donors, aged 18 to 49, were a couple of women and three men. Per donor, CD8 memory used one plate, CD8 naive used two, CD4 memory used three and CD4 naive used three. Whole-study findings and limits: Shared clonotypes across all four donors exceeded non-shared ones in generation probability.

None of the donors, who were healthy HIV-negative adults, had recently had acute infections or vaccinations. V was clipped by 6 bases and J by 4 bases; unmatched bases: 3. CDR1 and CDR2 (germline): MDHEN, SYDVKM. The CDR3 consists of 15 residues. The TCR was taken from a woman in her twenties or thirties in good health. The sequencing input was memory CD4+ T cells sorted from blood. Described subset: CD45RA-negative fraction. The V gene is TRBV28, the J gene TRBJ2-6; 10 bases align to TRBD1. The CDR3 nucleotides are TGTGCCAGCAGAGGGACAGGGGTCGGGGCCAACGTCCTGACTTTC. Its translation is CASRGTGVGANVLTF.